This T cell receptor (beta chain) was captured in a study of cytomegalovirus exposure and HLA in healthy donors. Primers included in the PCR were 60 Vbeta and 13 Jbeta primers. The repertoire was sequenced with immunoSEQ multiplex PCR; TCRdb's copy has only in-frame clones and lacks some. This sample has approximately 130,000 clones; approximately 81% occur once, and the top ten carry around 0.7%. Regarding this clone: Its antigen is currently unknown.

Deletions cut 2 bases from V and 4 bases from J, with 9 bases between. CDR3 size: 13 residues. Germline lookup yields CDR1 LNHDA and CDR2 SQIVND (reference sequence). The study's findings and limits: Immune exposure information comprised only CMV serostatus. Association of around 17,000 TCR beta sequences with HLA alleles was found at 0.05 false discovery rate in a later analysis.

The donors gave bone marrow, and they were healthy. This TCR was sampled from a man aged 18 to 29 in good health and CMV-seronegative. Sequencing was carried out using PBMCs. J is TRBJ2-7 and V is TRBV19; D remains ambiguous. CDR3 in amino acids: CASSIQDRYEQYF. CDR3 nucleotide sequence: TGTGCCAGTAGTATACAGGATCGGTACGAGCAGTACTTC. Together with reference TRBV19 and TRBJ2-7, the CDR3 gives the full variable domain: DGGITQSPKYLFRKEGQNVTLSCEQNLNHDAMYWYRQDPGQGLRLIYYSQIVNDFQKGDIAEGYSVSREKKESFPLTVTSAQKNPTAFYLCASSIQDRYEQYFGPGTRLTVT.